The 14 T cell receptor beta chains listed next were all sequenced from one sample in a study of blood T cell repertoires in COVID-19. Libraries were prepared by immunoSEQ multiplex PCR; TCRdb keeps only in-frame clonotypes and omits some of them. The sample records 200,000 to 250,000 clones, 84% being singletons. The sample was peripheral blood. The origin of the receptors is a woman aged 50 to 65 with active or convalescent COVID-19.

This chain uses TRBV5-4 with TRBJ2-5; a possible D gene is TRBD1 (5 bases). The CDR3 contains 14 residues. Germline CDR1 reads SGHNT; CDR2 reads YYREEE (reference sequence). V lost 1 base, J lost 2 bases, and 9 bases lay in between. The CDR3 region is CASSLRTPQETQYF. Written as DNA, the CDR3 is TGTGCCAGCAGCTTGAGGACACCGCAAGAGACCCAGTACTTC.

V usage is TRBV7-2 and J usage is TRBJ2-1; 7 bases line up with TRBD2. Germline V gene data show CDR1 as SGHTA and CDR2 as FQGNSA. Losses at the gene ends were 2 bases for V and 8 bases for J; bases not matched to a gene: 6. The CDR3 length is 14 residues. The CDR3 protein is CASSLRGGSYEQFF. CDR3 nucleotides: TGTGCCAGCAGCTTACGTGGCGGGAGTTATGAGCAGTTCTTC.

The V gene is TRBV9, the J gene TRBJ2-2; TRBD2 aligns across 9 bases. The CDR3 runs to 22 residues. V dropped 2 bases and J dropped 1; count of bases not matched to a gene: 21. The germline CDR1 and CDR2 sequences are SGDLS and YYNGEE. CDR3 nucleotides: TGTGCCAGCAGCGTCCTTGGGGGTAGCGGGAGAGGCTTAGTCGGGAACACCGGGGAGCTGTTTTTT. This gives the protein CASSVLGGSGRGLVGNTGELFF.

The CDR3 loop is CASSLQVAGSYEQYF. The CDR3 DNA is TGTGCCAGCAGTTTACAGGTAGCGGGATCCTACGAGCAGTACTTC. The rearrangement uses TRBV28 and TRBJ2-7; the match to TRBD2 covers 8 bases. The V gene's germline CDR1 is MDHEN and CDR2 SYDVKM. Trimming took 2 bases from V and 1 from J; bases not matched to a gene: 4. CDR3 length: 15 amino acids. Full variable domain (rest looked up from reference TRBV28 and TRBJ2-7): DVKVTQSSRYLVKRTGEKVFLECVQDMDHENMFWYRQDPGLGLRLIYFSYDVKMKEKGDIPEGYSVSREKKERFSLILESASTNQTSMYLCASSLQVAGSYEQYFGPGTRLTVT.

The V call is TRBV5-1, the J call TRBJ1-2; D unresolved. V lost 4 bases and J lost 4, with 14 bases in between. The CDR3 extends over 14 amino acids. Germline CDR1 and CDR2: SGHRS and YFSETQ. CDR3 in DNA: TGCGCCAGCAGCCGTGAGGGTTGGGGCTATGGCTACACCTTC. Translating gives CASSREGWGYGYTF. Together with reference TRBV5-1 and TRBJ1-2, the CDR3 gives the full variable domain: KAGVTQTPRYLIKTRGQQVTLSCSPISGHRSVSWYQQTPGQGLQFLFEYFSETQRNKGNFPGRFSGRQFSNSRSEMNVSTLELGDSALYLCASSREGWGYGYTFGSGTRLTVV.

The chain recombines TRBV4-2 with TRBJ2-3; tentatively, D is TRBD2 (6 bases). Trimming took 0 bases from V and 0 from J, leaving 16 bases between them. Germline V gene sequence: CDR1 LGHNA, CDR2 YNFKEQ. The CDR3 length is 18 residues. The DNA for the CDR3 is TGTGCCAGCAGCCAAGAGCTGCTCGGGACTTCTAGCACAGATACGCAGTATTTT. Its translation is CASSQELLGTSSTDTQYF.

The chain uses TRBV4-1 and TRBJ2-5; TRBD2 is a possible D gene (6 bases). Trimming stripped 3 bases from V and 5 bases from J, with 19 bases between. Germline V gene sequence: CDR1 MGHRA, CDR2 YSYEKL. This CDR3 is built from 16 residues. The CDR3, as DNA: TGCGCCAGCAGCCAGGCAGATGGCCCAGGGAGGGAGACCCAGTACTTC. This translates into CASSQADGPGRETQYF.

This rearrangement joins TRBV5-6 to TRBJ2-7; 14 bases align to TRBD2. Germline-derived CDR1 and CDR2 are SGHDT and YYEEEE. The V segment lost 4 bases and the J segment 4 bases; nucleotides outside the gene matches: 7. The CDR3 runs 16 residues. Here the CDR3 reads CASSGTSGSVPYEQYF. The CDR3 DNA reads as TGTGCCAGCAGCGGGACTAGCGGGAGTGTACCGTACGAGCAGTACTTC.

The gene calls are TRBV7-9 and TRBJ1-1; D uncertain. Germline values: CDR1 SEHNR, CDR2 FQNEAQ (reference sequence). With 8 bases removed from V and 1 base from J, the gap between germline ends came to 8 bases. This CDR3 region has 12 residues. The CDR3 DNA sequence: TGTGCCAGCCATAACAGGAACACTGAAGCTTTCTTT. It is translated as CASHNRNTEAFF.

The chain is built from TRBV4-1 and TRBJ1-1; TRBD1 matches at 8 bases. V lost 7 bases, J lost 4 bases, and 8 bases stayed unmatched. Germline lookup yields CDR1 MGHRA and CDR2 YSYEKL. The CDR3 runs to 14 residues. CDR3 protein: CASKDRVGATEAFF. In nucleotides, the CDR3 is TGCGCCAGCAAGGACAGGGTGGGTGCCACTGAAGCTTTCTTT.

This clone was detected a few times. The chain couples TRBV5-4 to TRBJ1-2, with D maybe TRBD1 (5 bases). The CDR3 consists of 13 residues. Germline V gene sequence: CDR1 SGHNT, CDR2 YYREEE (reference sequence). The V gene lost 4 bases and the J gene lost 5 bases, with 12 bases spanning the gap. The CDR3: CASSQAGRYGYTF. The DNA for the CDR3 is TGTGCCAGCAGCCAGGCAGGGAGGTATGGCTACACCTTC.

This clone was counted once. The CDR3, as DNA: TGCGCCAGCAGTCCGCGCCGCGGCCAGACTGAAGCTTTCTTT. This translates into CASSPRRGQTEAFF. The V call is TRBV10-1, the J call TRBJ1-1; no clear D gene. Trimming left V 5 bases short and J 5 bases short, with 15 bases between. Germline CDR1 and CDR2: WNHNN and SYGVQD (reference sequence). The CDR3 has 14 residues.

The chain couples TRBV6-5 to TRBJ2-3; 7 nucleotides line up with TRBD2. J was trimmed by 1 base and V by 5 bases; bases with no gene match: 6. In germline, CDR1 is MNHEY, CDR2 SVGAGI. The CDR3 contains 15 residues. The CDR3 protein is CASSPQRGRTDTQYF. The CDR3, as DNA: TGTGCCAGCAGTCCACAGCGGGGACGCACAGATACGCAGTATTTT.

The rearrangement links TRBV5-6 to TRBJ1-1; 9 nucleotides align to TRBD1. Trimming took 4 bases from V and 11 from J; bases not matched to a gene: 6. CDR1 SGHDT and CDR2 YYEEEE come from the germline V gene. CDR3 size: 12 residues. The CDR3 loop is CASSPGTGMAFF. The CDR3 DNA reads as TGTGCCAGCAGCCCCGGGACAGGGATGGCTTTCTTT. The variable domain in full, with the rest retrieved from reference TRBV5-6 and TRBJ1-1, is DAGVTQSPTHLIKTRGQQVTLRCSPKSGHDTVSWYQQALGQGPQFIFQYYEEEERQRGNFPDRFSGHQFPNYSSELNVNALLLGDSALYLCASSPGTGMAFFGQGTRLTVV.